This T cell receptor (beta chain) derives from a study of shared clonotypes between healthy human individuals. Germline CDR1 MDHEN, CDR2 SYDVKM. The CDR3 totals 11 residues. V lost 6 bases and J 5 bases, leaving 8 bases between the germline ends. Assay runs were performed at deep level. Clones were read by immunoSEQ multiplex PCR, and TCRdb kept only the in-frame ones, dropping some. The sample records about 980,000 clones, about three quarters being singletons. Note on this clone: Its antigen is undetermined.

General study points: Memory subsets generally showed smaller estimated richness than naive subsets did.

The gene calls are TRBV28 and TRBJ2-7, with no clear D. The sequenced sample was memory CD4+ T cells sorted from blood. Subset defined: CD45RA-negative fraction. This receptor was identified in a young man in good health. The CDR3 DNA reads as TGTGCCAGCAGCCCCAACCACGAGCAGTACTTC. Its translation: CASSPNHEQYF.